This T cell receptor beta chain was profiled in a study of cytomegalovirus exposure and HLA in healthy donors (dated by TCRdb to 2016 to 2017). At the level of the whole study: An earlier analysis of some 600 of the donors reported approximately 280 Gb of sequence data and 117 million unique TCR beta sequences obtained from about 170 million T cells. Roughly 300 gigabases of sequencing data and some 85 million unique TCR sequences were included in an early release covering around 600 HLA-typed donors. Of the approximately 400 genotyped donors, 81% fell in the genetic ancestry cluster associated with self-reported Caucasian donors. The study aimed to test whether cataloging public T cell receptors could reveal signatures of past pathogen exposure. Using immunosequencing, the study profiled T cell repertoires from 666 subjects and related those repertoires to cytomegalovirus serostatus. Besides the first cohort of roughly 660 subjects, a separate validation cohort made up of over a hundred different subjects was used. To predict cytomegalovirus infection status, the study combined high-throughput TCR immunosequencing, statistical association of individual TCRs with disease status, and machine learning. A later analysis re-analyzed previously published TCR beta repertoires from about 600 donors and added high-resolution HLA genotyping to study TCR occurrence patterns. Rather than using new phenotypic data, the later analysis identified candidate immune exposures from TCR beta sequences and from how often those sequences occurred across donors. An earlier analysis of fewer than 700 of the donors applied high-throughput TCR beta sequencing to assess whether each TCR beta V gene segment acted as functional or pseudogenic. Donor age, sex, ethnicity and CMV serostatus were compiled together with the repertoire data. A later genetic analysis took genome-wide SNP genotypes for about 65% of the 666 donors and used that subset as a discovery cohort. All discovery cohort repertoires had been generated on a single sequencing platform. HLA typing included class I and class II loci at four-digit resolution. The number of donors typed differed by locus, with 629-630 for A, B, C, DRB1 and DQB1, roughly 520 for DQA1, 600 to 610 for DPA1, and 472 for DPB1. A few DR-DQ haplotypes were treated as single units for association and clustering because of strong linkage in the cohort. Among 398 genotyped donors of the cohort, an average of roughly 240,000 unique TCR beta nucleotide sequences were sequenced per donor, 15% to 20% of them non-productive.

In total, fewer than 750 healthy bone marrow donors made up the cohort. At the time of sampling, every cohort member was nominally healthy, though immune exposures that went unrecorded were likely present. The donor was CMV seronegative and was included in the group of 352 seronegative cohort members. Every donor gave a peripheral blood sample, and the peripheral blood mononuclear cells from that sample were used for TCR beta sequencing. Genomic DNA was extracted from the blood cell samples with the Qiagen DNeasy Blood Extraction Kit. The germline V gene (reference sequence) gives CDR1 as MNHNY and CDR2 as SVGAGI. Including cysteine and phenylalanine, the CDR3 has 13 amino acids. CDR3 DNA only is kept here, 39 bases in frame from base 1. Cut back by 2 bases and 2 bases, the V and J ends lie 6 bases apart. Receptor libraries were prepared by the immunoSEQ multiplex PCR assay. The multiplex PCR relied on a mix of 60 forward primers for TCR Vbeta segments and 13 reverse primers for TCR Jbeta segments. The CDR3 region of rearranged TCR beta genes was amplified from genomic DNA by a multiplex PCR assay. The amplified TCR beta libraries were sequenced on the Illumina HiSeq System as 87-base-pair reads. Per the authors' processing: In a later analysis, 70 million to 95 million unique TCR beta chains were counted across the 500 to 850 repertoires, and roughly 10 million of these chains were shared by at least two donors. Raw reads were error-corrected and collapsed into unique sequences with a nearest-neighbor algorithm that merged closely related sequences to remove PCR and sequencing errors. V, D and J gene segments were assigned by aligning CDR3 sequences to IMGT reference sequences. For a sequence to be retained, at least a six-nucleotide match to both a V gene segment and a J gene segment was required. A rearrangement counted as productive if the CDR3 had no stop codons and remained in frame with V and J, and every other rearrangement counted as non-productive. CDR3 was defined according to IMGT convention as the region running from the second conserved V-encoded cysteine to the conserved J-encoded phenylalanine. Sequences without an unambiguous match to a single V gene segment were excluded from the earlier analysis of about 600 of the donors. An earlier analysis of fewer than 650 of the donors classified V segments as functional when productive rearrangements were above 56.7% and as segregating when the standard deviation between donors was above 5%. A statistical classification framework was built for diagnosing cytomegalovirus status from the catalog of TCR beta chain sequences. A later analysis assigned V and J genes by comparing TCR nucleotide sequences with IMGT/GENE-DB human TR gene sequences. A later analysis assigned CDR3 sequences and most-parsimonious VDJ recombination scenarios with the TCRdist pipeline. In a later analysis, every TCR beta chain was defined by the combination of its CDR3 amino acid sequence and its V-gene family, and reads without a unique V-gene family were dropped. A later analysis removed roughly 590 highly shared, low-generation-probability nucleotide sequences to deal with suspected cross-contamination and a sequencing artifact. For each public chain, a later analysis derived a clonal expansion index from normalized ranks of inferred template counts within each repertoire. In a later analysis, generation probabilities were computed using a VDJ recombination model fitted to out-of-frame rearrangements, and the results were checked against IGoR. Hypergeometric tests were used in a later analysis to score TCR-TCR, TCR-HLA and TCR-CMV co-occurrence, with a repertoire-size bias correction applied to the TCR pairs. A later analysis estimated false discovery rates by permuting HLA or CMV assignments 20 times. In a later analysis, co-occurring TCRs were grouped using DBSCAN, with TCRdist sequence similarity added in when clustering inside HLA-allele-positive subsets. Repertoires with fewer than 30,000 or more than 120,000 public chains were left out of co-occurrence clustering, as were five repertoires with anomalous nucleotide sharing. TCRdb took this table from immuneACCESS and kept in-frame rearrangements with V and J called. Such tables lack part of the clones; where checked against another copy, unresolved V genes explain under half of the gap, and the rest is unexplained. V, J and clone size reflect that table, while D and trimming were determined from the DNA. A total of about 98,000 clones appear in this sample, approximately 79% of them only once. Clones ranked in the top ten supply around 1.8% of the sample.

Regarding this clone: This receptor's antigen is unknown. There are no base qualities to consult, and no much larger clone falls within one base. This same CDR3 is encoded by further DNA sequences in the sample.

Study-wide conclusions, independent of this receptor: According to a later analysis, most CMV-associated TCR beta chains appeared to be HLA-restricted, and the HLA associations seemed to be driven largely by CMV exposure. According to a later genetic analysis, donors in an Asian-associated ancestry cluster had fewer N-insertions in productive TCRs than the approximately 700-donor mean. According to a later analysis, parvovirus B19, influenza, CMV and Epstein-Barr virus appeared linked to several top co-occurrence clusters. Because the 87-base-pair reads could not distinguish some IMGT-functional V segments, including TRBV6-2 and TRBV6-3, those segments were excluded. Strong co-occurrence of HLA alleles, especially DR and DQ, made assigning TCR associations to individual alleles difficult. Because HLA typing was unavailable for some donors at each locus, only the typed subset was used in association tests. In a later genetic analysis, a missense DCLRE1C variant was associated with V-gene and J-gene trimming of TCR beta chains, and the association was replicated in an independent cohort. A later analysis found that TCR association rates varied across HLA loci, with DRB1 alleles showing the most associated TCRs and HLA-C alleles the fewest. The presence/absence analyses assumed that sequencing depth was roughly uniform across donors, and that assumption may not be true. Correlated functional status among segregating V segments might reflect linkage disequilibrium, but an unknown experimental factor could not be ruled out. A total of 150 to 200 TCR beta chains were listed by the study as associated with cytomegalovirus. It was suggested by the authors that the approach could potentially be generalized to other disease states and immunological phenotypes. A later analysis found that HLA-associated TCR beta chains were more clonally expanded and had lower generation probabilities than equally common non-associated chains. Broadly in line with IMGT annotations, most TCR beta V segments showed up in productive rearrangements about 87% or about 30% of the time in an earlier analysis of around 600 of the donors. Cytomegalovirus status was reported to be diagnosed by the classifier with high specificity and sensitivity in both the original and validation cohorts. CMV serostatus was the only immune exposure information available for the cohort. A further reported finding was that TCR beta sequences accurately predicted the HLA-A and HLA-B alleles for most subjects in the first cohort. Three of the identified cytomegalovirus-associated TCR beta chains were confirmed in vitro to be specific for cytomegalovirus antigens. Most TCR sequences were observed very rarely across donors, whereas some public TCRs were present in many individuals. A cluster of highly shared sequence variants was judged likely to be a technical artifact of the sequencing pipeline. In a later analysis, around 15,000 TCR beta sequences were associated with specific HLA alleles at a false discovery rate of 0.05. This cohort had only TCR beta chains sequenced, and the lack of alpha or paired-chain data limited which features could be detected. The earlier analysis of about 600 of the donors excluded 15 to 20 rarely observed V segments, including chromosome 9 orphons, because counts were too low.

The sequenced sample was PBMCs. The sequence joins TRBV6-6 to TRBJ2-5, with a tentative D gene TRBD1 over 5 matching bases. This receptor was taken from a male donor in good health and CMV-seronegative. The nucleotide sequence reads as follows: TGTGCCAGCAGTTACGACAGTCAAGAGACCCAGTACTTC. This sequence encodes CASSYDSQETQYF.